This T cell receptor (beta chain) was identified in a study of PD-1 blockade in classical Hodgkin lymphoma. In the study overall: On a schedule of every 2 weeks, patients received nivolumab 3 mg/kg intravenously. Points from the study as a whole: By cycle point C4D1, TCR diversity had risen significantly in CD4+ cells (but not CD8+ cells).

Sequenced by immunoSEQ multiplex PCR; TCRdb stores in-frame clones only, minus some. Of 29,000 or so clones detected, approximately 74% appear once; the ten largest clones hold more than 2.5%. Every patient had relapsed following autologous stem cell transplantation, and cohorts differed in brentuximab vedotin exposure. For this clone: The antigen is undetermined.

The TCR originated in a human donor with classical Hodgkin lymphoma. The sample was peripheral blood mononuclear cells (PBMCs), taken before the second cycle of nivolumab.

The CDR3 region is CAISVGGTYEQYF. The CDR3 bases are TGTGCCATCAGTGTAGGGGGTACCTACGAGCAGTACTTC. This rearrangement joins TRBV10-3 to TRBJ2-7, with TRBD1 as a possible D gene (6 bases). The CDR3 is 13 amino acids. The germline V gene encodes CDR1 ENHRY and CDR2 SYGVKD. The ends were cut back, 4 bases at V and 2 bases at J, with 9 bases in the middle.